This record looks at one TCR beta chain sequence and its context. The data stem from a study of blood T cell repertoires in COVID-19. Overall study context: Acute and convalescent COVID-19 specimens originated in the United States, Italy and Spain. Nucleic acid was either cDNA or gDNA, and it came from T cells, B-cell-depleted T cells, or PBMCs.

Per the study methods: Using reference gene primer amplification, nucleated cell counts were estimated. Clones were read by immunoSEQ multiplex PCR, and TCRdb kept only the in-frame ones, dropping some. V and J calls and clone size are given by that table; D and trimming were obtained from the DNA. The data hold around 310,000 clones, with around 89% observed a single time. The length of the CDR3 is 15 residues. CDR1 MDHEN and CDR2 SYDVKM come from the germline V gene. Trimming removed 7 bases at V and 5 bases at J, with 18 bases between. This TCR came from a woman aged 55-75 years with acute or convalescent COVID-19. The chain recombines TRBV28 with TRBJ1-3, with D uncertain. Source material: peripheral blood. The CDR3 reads CASTPPGRTRNTIYF. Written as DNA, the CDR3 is TGTGCCAGCACCCCCCCCGGGAGGACGCGAAACACCATATATTTT.